This T cell receptor (beta chain) originates from a study of blood T cell repertoires in COVID-19. Study information: Sources were T cells, B-cell-depleted T cells, or PBMCs; the material itself was cDNA or gDNA.

The authors' processing: How many nucleated cells were present was estimated from reference gene primer amplification. Clones were sequenced by immunoSEQ multiplex PCR, and TCRdb holds only the in-frame ones, with some missing. That table supplies the V and J calls and clone size; D and trimming were determined from the DNA. Seen here are roughly 180,000 clones, about four fifths observed once, and the top ten hold approximately 12%. From germline, CDR1 is SGHTA and CDR2 FQGNSA. V shed 3 bases and J shed 5 bases, with 16 bases lying between them. The CDR3 consists of 15 residues. This TCR was sampled from a man between 40 and 49 years old who had recovered from COVID-19. V gene TRBV7-2 combines with J gene TRBJ2-5, with D perhaps TRBD2 (6 bases). The sequenced sample consisted of PBMCs or T cells enriched from blood (not recorded which). CDR3 sequence (DNA): TGTGCCAGCAGCTTTACCGGGAGTCGTGGGGAGACCCAGTACTTC. This translates into CASSFTGSRGETQYF. The full variable domain, in which reference TRBV7-2 and TRBJ2-5 provide the parts outside the CDR3, is GAGVSQSPSNKVTEKGKDVELRCDPISGHTALYWYRQSLGQGLEFLIYFQGNSAPDKSGLPSDRFSAERTGGSVSTLTIQRTQQEDSAVYLCASSFTGSRGETQYFGPGTRLLVL.